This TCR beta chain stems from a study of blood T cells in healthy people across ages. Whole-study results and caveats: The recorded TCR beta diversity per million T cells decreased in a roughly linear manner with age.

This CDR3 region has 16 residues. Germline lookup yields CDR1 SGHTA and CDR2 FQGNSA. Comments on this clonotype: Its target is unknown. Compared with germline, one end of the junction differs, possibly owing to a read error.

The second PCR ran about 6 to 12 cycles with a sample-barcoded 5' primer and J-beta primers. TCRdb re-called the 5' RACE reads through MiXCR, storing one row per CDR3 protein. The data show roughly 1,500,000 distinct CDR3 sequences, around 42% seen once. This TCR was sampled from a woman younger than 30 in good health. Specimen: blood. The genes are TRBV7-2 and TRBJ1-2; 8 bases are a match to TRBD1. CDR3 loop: CVSSSLGRGLGYGYTF. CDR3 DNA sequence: TGTGTCAGCAGCTCGTTGGGCAGGGGGCTAGGCTATGGCTACACCTTC.